This TCR beta chain was sequenced in a study of monozygotic twins with inflammatory bowel disease. Study-wide results and caveats: IBD patients shared fewer clonotypes with others than healthy twins, especially with disease activity.

Details on this clonotype: The antigen is undetermined.

Researchers used about 3,500 ng of total RNA for each TCR library. Each UMI harboured a 6-nucleotide sample barcode and was appended via template switching. Two nested PCRs, of around 16 and 10 cycles, processed TCRalpha and TCRbeta cDNA. One entry per CDR3 protein, without DNA, is what TCRdb gives after re-calling the 5' RACE reads. The data include tens of thousands of distinct CDR3 sequences; the top ten clones carry around 7.2%. The CDR3 contains 13 residues. Specimen: blood. The sequence came from a human donor with ulcerative colitis or Crohn's disease, or a healthy co-twin of an affected twin (not recorded which). The V and J genes are TRBV12-3 or TRBV12-4 and TRBJ2-1. CDR3 residues: CASGFFGFNEQFF.